The rows below give T cell receptor beta chains drawn from one sample of a study of identical twins. Each CDR3 protein gets one entry after TCRdb re-called the 5' RACE reads with MiXCR. This table has some 560,000 distinct CDR3 sequences, more than 9% appearing once. A further study also used this sample, focusing on yellow fever vaccine responses in identical twins.

Sequenced input: PBMCs. The receptor source for this set is a woman aged 18-29 years in good health. Each CDR3 is given with its conserved first and last residue. A D gene is named only where the DNA matches it firmly. Some rows mark clone size as missing; the rest say once, few, many or name a class of expanded clone.

V gene	clone size	J gene	D gene	CDR3 DNA	CDR3 protein
TRBV18	NA	TRBJ2-1	NA	TGTGCCAGCTCACCACCGGCCACGTACAATGAGCAGTTCTTC	CASSPPATYNEQFF
TRBV9	few	TRBJ2-1	NA	TGTGCCAGCAGCGTAGCTACTATTCCCCTAGTTACTGTATCTTACAATGAGCAGTTCTTC	CASSVATIPLVTVSYNEQFF
TRBV5-5	NA	TRBJ2-7	NA	TGTGCCAGCAGCTTGAGGTACGAAGGGGAGAAGTACTTC	CASSLRYEGEKYF
TRBV2	NA	TRBJ2-1	NA	TGTGCCAGCAGAGCCGGGACTTCAAGCTCCTACAATGAGCAGTTCTTC	CASRAGTSSSYNEQFF
TRBV20-1	NA	TRBJ2-7	TRBD1	TGCAGTGCCGACCCGGGACAGGGCTACGAGCAGTACTTC	CSADPGQGYEQYF
TRBV20-1	few	TRBJ2-1	TRBD2	TGCAGTGCTAGAGGGGGACTAGCGGGAGTACAACAGTTCTTC	CSARGGLAGVQQFF
TRBV7-3	many	TRBJ2-3	TRBD2	TGTGCCAGCAGCCCCCCAGGACTAGCGGGGGGATTAGATACGCAGTATTTT	CASSPPGLAGGLDTQYF
TRBV20-1	many	TRBJ2-5	TRBD2	TGCAGTGCTAGATTGGGCGGGGGCCAAGAGACCCAGTACTTC	CSARLGGGQETQYF
TRBV10-3	NA	TRBJ2-1	NA	TGTGCCATCCGGGACGGGGCCTACAATGAGCAGTTCTTC	CAIRDGAYNEQFF
TRBV4-2	many	TRBJ2-6	NA	TGTGCCAGCAGCCAAGTTGGAGGGGCTGGGGCCAACGTCCTGACTTTC	CASSQVGGAGANVLTF
TRBV11-2	NA	TRBJ2-2	NA	TGTGCCATCCCGAGTGGGGCCGGGGAGCTGTTTTTT	CAIPSGAGELFF
TRBV27	NA	TRBJ2-3	NA	TGTGCCAGCAGTTTATGGTCAACCACAGATACGCAGTATTTT	CASSLWSTTDTQYF
TRBV15	NA	TRBJ1-5	TRBD1	TGTGCCACCAGCAGAGCCTGGACAGGACCCAATCAGCCCCAGCATTTT	CATSRAWTGPNQPQHF
TRBV4-2	NA	TRBJ2-1	TRBD2	TGTGCCAGCAGCCAAGTTCTAGCGGGAGAGGGCAATGAGCAGTTCTTC	CASSQVLAGEGNEQFF
TRBV10-3	few	TRBJ2-7	NA	TGTGCCACCCGGTACTCAAGCGAGCAGTACTTC	CATRYSSEQYF
TRBV20-1	NA	TRBJ2-7	NA	TGCAGTGCTAGAGATCTGACAACTTCCTACGAGCAGTACTTC	CSARDLTTSYEQYF
TRBV4-3	NA	TRBJ2-5	NA	TGCGCCAGCAGCCTAGGGCCTTATAAAGAGACCCAGTACTTC	CASSLGPYKETQYF
TRBV12-3/TRBV12-4	few	TRBJ2-3	NA	TGTGCCAGCAGTTGGCCACATTTTGAAGGCACAGATACGCAGTATTTT	CASSWPHFEGTDTQYF
TRBV12-3/TRBV12-4	many	TRBJ2-7	NA	TGTGCCAGCAGTCCAAACAGCGCCTTACCCTACGAGCAGTACTTC	CASSPNSALPYEQYF
TRBV2	NA	TRBJ2-5	NA	TGTGCCAGCAGTGACAGGGGGGGGACCCAGTACTTC	CASSDRGGTQYF
TRBV5-1	NA	TRBJ1-4	NA	TGCGCCAGCAGCTTCGGAGGGCTTGGGCCAACTAATGAAAAACTGTTTTTT	CASSFGGLGPTNEKLFF
TRBV7-9	few	TRBJ2-2	NA	TGTGCCAGCAGCTCATCCTGGGCAGGGGAAACCGGGGAGCTGTTTTTT	CASSSSWAGETGELFF
TRBV12-3/TRBV12-4	NA	TRBJ2-3	TRBD2	TGTGCCAGCAGTCCCTCGGCTGCGGGAGTGGCTTATACGCAGTATTTT	CASSPSAAGVAYTQYF
TRBV7-2	NA	TRBJ2-4	TRBD1	TGTGCCAGCAGACCCGGGACAGGGGAAAACATTCAGTACTTC	CASRPGTGENIQYF
TRBV28	few	TRBJ1-6	NA	TGTGCCAGCAGTTTAACAGGGACCCCCTCCTATAATTCACCCCTCCACTTT	CASSLTGTPSYNSPLHF
TRBV7-2	few	TRBJ2-5	TRBD2	TGTGCCAGCAGCTGGGGTAGCGGGAGGGGCGAGACCCAGTACTTC	CASSWGSGRGETQYF
TRBV12-3/TRBV12-4	many	TRBJ2-5	NA	TGTGCCAGCAGGTTGAATTACCAAGAGACCCAGTACTTC	CASRLNYQETQYF
TRBV7-9	few	TRBJ2-1	TRBD2	TGTGCCAGCAGCTTGCCTAGCGGACTTTGGGAGCAGTTCTTC	CASSLPSGLWEQFF
TRBV6-1	many	TRBJ1-2	TRBD1	TGTGCCAGCCGACCCCGGGACAGGTCCAACTATGGCTACACCTTC	CASRPRDRSNYGYTF
TRBV20-1	many	TRBJ1-2	TRBD1	TGCAGTGCTAACCGGGACAGGGGTGGCTACACCTTC	CSANRDRGGYTF
TRBV12-3/TRBV12-4	many	TRBJ2-7	TRBD2	TGTGCCAGCAGATCGGCGACTAGCGGGGTTGGCGAGCAGTACTTC	CASRSATSGVGEQYF
TRBV29-1	NA	TRBJ1-5	TRBD1	TGCAGCGTAATAACCGGGACAGGGGACTACAATCAGCCCCAGCATTTT	CSVITGTGDYNQPQHF
TRBV5-1	NA	TRBJ2-5	NA	TGCGCCAGAAGCTTGGTCAGGGTCATCTGGGAGACCCAGTACTTC	CARSLVRVIWETQYF
TRBV20-1	few	TRBJ2-3	TRBD2	TGCAGTGCTAGGGGACCGGGACTAGCGGGTGTTACGCAGTATTTT	CSARGPGLAGVTQYF
TRBV11-2	NA	TRBJ2-1	NA	TGTGCCAGCAGCTCTCTCGGCTATGAGCAGTTCTTC	CASSSLGYEQFF
TRBV6-2/TRBV6-3	few	TRBJ2-1	NA	TGTGCCAGCAGCCGGGACACGAGCGTTACTAACTCCTACAATGAGCAGTTCTTC	CASSRDTSVTNSYNEQFF
TRBV5-1	NA	TRBJ2-7	TRBD1	TGCGCCAGCAGCGAGGACAGGTCTCTCGACGAGCAGTACTTC	CASSEDRSLDEQYF
TRBV12-3/TRBV12-4	many	TRBJ2-1	TRBD1	TGTGCCAGCAGCAACCTCCGGGACAGTAACAATGAGCAGTTCTTC	CASSNLRDSNNEQFF
TRBV20-1	NA	TRBJ2-7	NA	TGCAGTGCTAGAGACGATGGGACCTACTACGAGCAGTACTTC	CSARDDGTYYEQYF
TRBV12-3/TRBV12-4	few	TRBJ2-5	TRBD1	TGTGCCAGCAGTTTCTATAGTGGCAGGGGGACAGAAGAGACCCAGTACTTC	CASSFYSGRGTEETQYF
TRBV9	few	TRBJ2-1	TRBD1	TGTGCCAGCAGCGCAGCAACAGGGGGTCGGAATGAGCAGTTCTTC	CASSAATGGRNEQFF
TRBV5-6	many	TRBJ2-3	NA	TGTGCCAGCAGCTTGGAGGGCGGGGCCCATACGCAGTATTTT	CASSLEGGAHTQYF
TRBV3-1	few	TRBJ2-3	TRBD1	TGTGCCAGCAGCCTACGGACAGGGAGCGCAGATACGCAGTATTTT	CASSLRTGSADTQYF
TRBV6-2/TRBV6-3	many	TRBJ2-1	NA	TGTGCGACTAAGGACAAGAGGGACAATGAGCAGTTCTTC	CATKDKRDNEQFF
TRBV7-9	many	TRBJ2-2	TRBD1	TGTGCCAGCCAACTGACAGGGTTGAGCACCGGGGAGCTGTTTTTT	CASQLTGLSTGELFF
TRBV6-1	NA	TRBJ2-7	NA	TGTGCCAGCAGCAAAAACCGGGACCCAACCTACGAGCAGTACTTC	CASSKNRDPTYEQYF
TRBV10-1	NA	TRBJ2-2	TRBD2	TGCGCCAGCAGTGAGACTAGCGGGAGGATCACCGGGGAGCTGTTTTTT	CASSETSGRITGELFF
TRBV18	few	TRBJ2-1	NA	TGTGCCAGCTCACCGCCCTTAAAGACTATCAACAATGAGCAGTTCTTC	CASSPPLKTINNEQFF
TRBV4-2	few	TRBJ2-3	TRBD2	TGTGCCAGCAGCCAAGGAAGTTTGGGGGGGGGAGATACGCAGTATTTT	CASSQGSLGGGDTQYF
TRBV6-2/TRBV6-3	few	TRBJ1-1	TRBD1	TGTGCCAGCAGTTACCCGGACAGGGGACCTTTCTTT	CASSYPDRGPFF
TRBV4-2	NA	TRBJ2-1	TRBD2	TGTGCCAGCAGCCAAGAGATCATCGGCACTAGCGGGAGCTATGAGCAGTTCTTC	CASSQEIIGTSGSYEQFF
TRBV25-1	few	TRBJ2-7	NA	TGTGCCAGCAGGTCGACGGGGTTCCACTACGAGCAGTACTTC	CASRSTGFHYEQYF
TRBV15	NA	TRBJ1-1	NA	TGTGCCACCAGCGCACAGCAGGGGACCGAAGCTTTCTTT	CATSAQQGTEAFF
TRBV4-2	few	TRBJ2-3	NA	TGTGCCAGCAGCCAAGAGGGGAGTTCATTATCTAGCACAGATACGCAGTATTTT	CASSQEGSSLSSTDTQYF
TRBV6-2/TRBV6-3	few	TRBJ2-7	NA	TGTGCCAGCAGTTATGCGGCCTCGAGCGCCGAGCAGTACTTC	CASSYAASSAEQYF
TRBV28	NA	TRBJ1-3	NA	TGTGCCAGCAGTGTACAGGGATGGTCGGACACCATATATTTT	CASSVQGWSDTIYF
TRBV6-4	many	TRBJ2-4	NA	TGTGCCAGCACCCTCCGGGGGACTCTGGACATTCAGTACTTC	CASTLRGTLDIQYF
TRBV7-2	few	TRBJ1-5	TRBD1	TGTGCCAGCAGCTCCCGGGACAGTTCCAATCAGCCCCAGCATTTT	CASSSRDSSNQPQHF